Presented here are 8 T cell receptor beta chains from one specimen sequenced in a study of T-cell reconstitution after alpha-beta-depleted transplantation in children (TCRdb year 2016). The library relied on PCR. Reads for this sample came from an Illumina HiSeq 2500. TCR libraries were prepared with molecular barcoding, using unique molecular identifiers to normalize TCRbeta repertoire quantification. TCRdb reran the public reads through fastp at Q25 and MiXCR, keeping productive beta chains. Rows with one shared CDR3 protein collapse into an entry with the most common genes and DNA. The sample table records approximately 630,000 distinct CDR3 sequences; around 14% of these occur just once. The ten largest clones take up around 0.8% of the sample. According to the study, the label for this sample's treatment or condition signals: allogeneic hematopoietic cell transplantation with graft depleted of TCRalphabeta T cells and CD19 B cells.

Sample: PBMCs, taken before TCRalphabeta/CD19-depleted stem cell transplant. Every receptor here comes from a girl aged 2 to 10 with congenital amegakaryocytic thrombocytopenia, due to receive a stem cell transplant.

The rearrangement joins TRBV2 to TRBJ2-7; D is ambiguous. Germline values: CDR1 SNHLY, CDR2 FYNNEI. The CDR3 runs to 11 residues. The V and J ends lost 3 bases and 6 bases respectively, with 6 bases between them. DNA of the CDR3: TGTGCCAGCAGTGATACCCGCGAGCAGTACTTC. Its protein product is CASSDTREQYF.

This clonotype was observed many times. The gene calls are TRBV7-2 and TRBJ1-3; possible D gene TRBD1, 5 bases. The V end lost 6 bases, the J end lost 7 bases, and 19 bases lay between the germline ends. Germline CDR1 is SGHTA and CDR2 is FQGNSA. The CDR3 has 15 amino acids. CDR3 DNA: TGTGCCAGCAGTCGGGGACGGACTCCTGTTAACACCATATATTTT. Translation: CASSRGRTPVNTIYF. Based on the CDR3 plus reference TRBV7-2 and TRBJ1-3, the full variable domain is GAGVSQSPSNKVTEKGKDVELRCDPISGHTALYWYRQSLGQGLEFLIYFQGNSAPDKSGLPSDRFSAERTGGSVSTLTIQRTQQEDSAVYLCASSRGRTPVNTIYFGEGSWLTVV.

Only a few counts were recorded for this clonotype. The rearrangement joins TRBV16 to TRBJ2-1; D possibly corresponds to TRBD1 (6 bases). Germline CDR1 reads KGHSY; CDR2 reads FQNENV. The CDR3 is made up of 12 amino acids. V gave up 2 bases and J gave up 16 bases, with 15 bases separating them. CDR3 region: CASSQISGTNFF. The CDR3 region has the DNA TGTGCCAGCAGCCAAATTTCCGGGACAAACTTCTTC.

The table lists this clonotype with many counts. This sequence joins TRBV5-1 and TRBJ2-5, with D possibly matching TRBD2 (5 bases). The V end lost 2 bases, the J end lost 5 bases, and 13 bases lay between the germline ends. Looked up from germline, CDR1 is SGHRS and CDR2 is YFSETQ. The CDR3 consists of 14 residues. The CDR3 DNA follows: TGCGCCAGCAGCTTCTCGGGGTTGGGGGAGACCCAGTACTTC. It codes for CASSFSGLGETQYF.

This sequence joins TRBV7-2 and TRBJ2-3; D might be TRBD2 (6 bases). The CDR3 sequence is 13 residues long. CDR1 and CDR2 from the germline V gene are SGHTA and FQGNSA. V lost 0 bases, J lost 10 bases, and 11 bases lay in between. The CDR3: CASSLAEGRAQYF. CDR3 DNA sequence: TGTGCCAGCAGCTTAGCGGAGGGCCGGGCGCAGTATTTT.

Many counts were recorded for this clonotype. The chain is built from TRBV7-9 and TRBJ2-4; a possible D gene is TRBD1 (5 bases). The germline CDR1 and CDR2 sequences are SEHNR and FQNEAQ (reference sequence). The CDR3 consists of 17 residues. Trimming took 1 base from V and 0 from J, leaving 13 bases between them. For the CDR3, the DNA is TGTGCCAGCAGCTTAGTTGGTGGGGCAGCAGCCAAAAACATTCAGTACTTC. Translation gives CASSLVGGAAAKNIQYF. Combining the CDR3 with reference TRBV7-9 and TRBJ2-4 gives the whole variable domain DTGVSQNPRHKITKRGQNVTFRCDPISEHNRLYWYRQTLGQGPEFLTYFQNEAQLEKSRLLSDRFSAERPKGSFSTLEIQRTEQGDSAMYLCASSLVGGAAAKNIQYFGAGTRLSVL.

This rearrangement joins TRBV7-9 to TRBJ2-3, with a possible D match to TRBD1 (6 bases). V lost 11 bases and J lost 2, with 17 bases in between. Per germline, CDR1 SEHNR and CDR2 FQNEAQ (reference sequence). The CDR3 length is 14 residues. This CDR3 reads CAAGKTGHTDTQYF. The CDR3 nucleotides are TGTGCCGCAGGGAAGACAGGACACACAGATACGCAGTATTTT.

In its sample, this clonotype was seen many times. V gene TRBV5-1 combines with J gene TRBJ2-3, with 11 bases fitting TRBD2. Looked up from germline, CDR1 is SGHRS and CDR2 is YFSETQ. CDR3 length: 15 residues. V dropped 4 bases and J dropped 4; count of bases not matched to a gene: 5. The CDR3 DNA reads as TGCGCCAGCAGCAACCCACTAGCGGGAGCAGATACGCAGTATTTT. It yields the protein CASSNPLAGADTQYF.